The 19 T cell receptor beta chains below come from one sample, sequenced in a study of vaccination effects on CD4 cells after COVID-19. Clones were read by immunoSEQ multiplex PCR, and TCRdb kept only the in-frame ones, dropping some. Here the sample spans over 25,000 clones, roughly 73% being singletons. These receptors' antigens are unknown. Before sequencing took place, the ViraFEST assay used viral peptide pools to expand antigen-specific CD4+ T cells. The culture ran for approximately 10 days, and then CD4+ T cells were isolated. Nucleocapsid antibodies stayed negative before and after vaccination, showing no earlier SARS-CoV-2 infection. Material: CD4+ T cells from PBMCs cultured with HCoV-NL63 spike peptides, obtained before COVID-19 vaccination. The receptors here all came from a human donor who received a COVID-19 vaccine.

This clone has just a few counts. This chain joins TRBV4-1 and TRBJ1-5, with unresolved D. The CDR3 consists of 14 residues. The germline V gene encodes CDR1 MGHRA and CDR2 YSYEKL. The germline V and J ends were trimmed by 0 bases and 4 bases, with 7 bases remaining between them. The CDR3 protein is CASSQDRLNQPQHF. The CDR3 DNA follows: TGCGCCAGCAGCCAAGACAGATTGAATCAGCCCCAGCATTTT.

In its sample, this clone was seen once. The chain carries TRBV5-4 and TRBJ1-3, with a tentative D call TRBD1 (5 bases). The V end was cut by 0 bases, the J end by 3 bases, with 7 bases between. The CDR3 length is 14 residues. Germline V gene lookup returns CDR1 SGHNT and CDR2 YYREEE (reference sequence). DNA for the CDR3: TGTGCCAGCAGCTTGGCAGGGTTTGGAAACACCATATATTTT. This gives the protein CASSLAGFGNTIYF.

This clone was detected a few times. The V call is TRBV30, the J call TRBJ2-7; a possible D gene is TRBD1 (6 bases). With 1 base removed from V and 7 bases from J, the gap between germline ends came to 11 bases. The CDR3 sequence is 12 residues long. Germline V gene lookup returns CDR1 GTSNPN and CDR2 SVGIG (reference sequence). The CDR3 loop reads CAWSAPRGEQYF. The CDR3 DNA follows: TGTGCCTGGAGTGCACCCAGGGGAGAGCAGTACTTC.

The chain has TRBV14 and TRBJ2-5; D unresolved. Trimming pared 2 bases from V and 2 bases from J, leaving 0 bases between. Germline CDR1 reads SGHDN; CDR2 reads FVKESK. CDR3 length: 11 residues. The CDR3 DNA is TGTGCCAGCAGCCAACAAGAGACCCAGTACTTC. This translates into CASSQQETQYF.

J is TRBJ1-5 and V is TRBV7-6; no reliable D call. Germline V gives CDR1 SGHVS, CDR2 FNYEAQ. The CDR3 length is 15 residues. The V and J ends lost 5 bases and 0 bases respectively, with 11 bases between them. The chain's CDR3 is CASSRPLYSNQPQHF. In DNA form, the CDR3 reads TGTGCCAGCAGCCGACCGCTTTATAGCAATCAGCCCCAGCATTTT.

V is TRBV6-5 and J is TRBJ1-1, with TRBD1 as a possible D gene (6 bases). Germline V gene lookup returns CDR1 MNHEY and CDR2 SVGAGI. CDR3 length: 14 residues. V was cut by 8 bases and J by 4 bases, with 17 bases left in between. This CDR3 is CASRQYRERTEAFF. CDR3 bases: TGTGCCAGCCGACAGTACAGGGAACGCACTGAAGCTTTCTTT.

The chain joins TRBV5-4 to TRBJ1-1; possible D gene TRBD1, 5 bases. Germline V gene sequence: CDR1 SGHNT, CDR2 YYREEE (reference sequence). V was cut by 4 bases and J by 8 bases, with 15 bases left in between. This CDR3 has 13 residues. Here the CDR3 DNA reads TGTGCCAGCAGCCGCCGGGGACCCGGGGAAGCTTTCTTT. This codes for CASSRRGPGEAFF.

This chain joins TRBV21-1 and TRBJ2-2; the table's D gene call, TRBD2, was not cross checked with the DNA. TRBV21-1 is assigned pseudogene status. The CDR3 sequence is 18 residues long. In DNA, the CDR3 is TGTGCCAGCAGCCCCTTGGCTAGCGGGAGGGAGAACACCGGGGAGCTGTTTTTT. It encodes CASSPLASGRENTGELFF.

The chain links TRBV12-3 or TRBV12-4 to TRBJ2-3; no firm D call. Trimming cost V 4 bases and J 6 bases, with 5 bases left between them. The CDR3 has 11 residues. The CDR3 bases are TGTGCCAGCAGTTACCGGGATACGCAGTATTTT. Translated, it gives CASSYRDTQYF.

This CDR3 is CASSERDSRDEKLFF. In DNA, the CDR3 is TGTGCCAGCAGTGAACGGGACAGCCGCGATGAAAAACTGTTTTTT. The chain joins TRBV25-1 to TRBJ1-4, with 7 bases aligning to TRBD1. Germline-derived CDR1 and CDR2 are MGHDK and SYGVNS. The CDR3 is 15 residues long. V lost 2 bases and J lost 6; bases outside the gene matches: 6.

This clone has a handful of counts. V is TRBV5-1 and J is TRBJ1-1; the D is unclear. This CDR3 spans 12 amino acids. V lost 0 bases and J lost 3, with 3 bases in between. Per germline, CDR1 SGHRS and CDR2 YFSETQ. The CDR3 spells CASSLGDTEAFF. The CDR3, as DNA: TGCGCCAGCAGCTTGGGGGACACTGAAGCTTTCTTT.

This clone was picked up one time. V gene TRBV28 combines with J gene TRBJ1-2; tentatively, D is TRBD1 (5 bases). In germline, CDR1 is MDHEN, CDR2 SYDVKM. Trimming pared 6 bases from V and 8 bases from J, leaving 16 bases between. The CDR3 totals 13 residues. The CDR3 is CASRHRSGGGYTF. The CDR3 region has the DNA TGTGCCAGCAGGCACCGTTCCGGGGGAGGCTACACCTTC.

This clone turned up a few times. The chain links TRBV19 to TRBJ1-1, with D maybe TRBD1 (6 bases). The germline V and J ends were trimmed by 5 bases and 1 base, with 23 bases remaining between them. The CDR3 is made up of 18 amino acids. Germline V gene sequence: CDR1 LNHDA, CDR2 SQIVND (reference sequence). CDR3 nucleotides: TGTGCCAGTAGTCCCACCTCCCAGGGGCTGAAAGGGAACACTGAAGCTTTCTTT. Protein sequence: CASSPTSQGLKGNTEAFF.

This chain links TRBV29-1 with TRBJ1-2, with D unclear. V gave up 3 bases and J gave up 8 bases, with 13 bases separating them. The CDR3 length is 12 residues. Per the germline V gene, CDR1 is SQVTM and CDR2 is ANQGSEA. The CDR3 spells CSVEVRLGGYTF. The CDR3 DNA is TGCAGCGTTGAGGTGCGGCTCGGGGGCTACACCTTC.

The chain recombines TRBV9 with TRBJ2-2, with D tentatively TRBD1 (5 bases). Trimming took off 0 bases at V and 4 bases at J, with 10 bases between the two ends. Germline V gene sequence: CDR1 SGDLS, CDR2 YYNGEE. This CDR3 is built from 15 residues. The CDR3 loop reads CASSVGQGATGELFF. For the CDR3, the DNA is TGTGCCAGCAGCGTAGGGCAGGGCGCCACCGGGGAGCTGTTTTTT. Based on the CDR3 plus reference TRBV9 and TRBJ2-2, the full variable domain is DSGVTQTPKHLITATGQRVTLRCSPRSGDLSVYWYQQSLDQGLQFLIQYYNGEERAKGNILERFSAQQFPDLHSELNLSSLELGDSALYFCASSVGQGATGELFFGEGSRLTVL.

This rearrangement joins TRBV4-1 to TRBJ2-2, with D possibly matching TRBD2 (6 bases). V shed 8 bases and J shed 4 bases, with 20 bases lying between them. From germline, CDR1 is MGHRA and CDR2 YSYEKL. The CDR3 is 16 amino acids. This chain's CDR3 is CASRNPGGEVTGELFF. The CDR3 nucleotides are TGCGCCAGCCGCAATCCTGGCGGGGAGGTCACCGGGGAGCTGTTTTTT.

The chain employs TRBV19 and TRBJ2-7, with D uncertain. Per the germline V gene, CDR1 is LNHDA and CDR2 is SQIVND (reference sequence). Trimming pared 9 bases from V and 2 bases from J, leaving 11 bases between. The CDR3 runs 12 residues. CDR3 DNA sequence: TGTGCCAGCTCCCGGACCGCCTACGAGCAGTACTTC. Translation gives CASSRTAYEQYF.

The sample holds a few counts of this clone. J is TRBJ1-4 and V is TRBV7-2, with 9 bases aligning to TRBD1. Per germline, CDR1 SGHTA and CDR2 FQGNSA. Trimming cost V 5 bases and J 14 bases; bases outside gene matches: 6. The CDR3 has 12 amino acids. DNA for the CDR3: TGTGCCAGCAGCCGGGACAGGGAACGGCTGTTTTTT. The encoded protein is CASSRDRERLFF.

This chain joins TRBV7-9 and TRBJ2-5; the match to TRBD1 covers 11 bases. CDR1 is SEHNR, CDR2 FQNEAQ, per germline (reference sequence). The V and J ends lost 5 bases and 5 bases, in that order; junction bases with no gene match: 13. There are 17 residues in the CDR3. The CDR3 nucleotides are TGTGCCAGCAGCCAACAAGGAAGGACAGGGGGCTTGGAGACCCAGTACTTC. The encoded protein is CASSQQGRTGGLETQYF.